Listed here are 6 T cell receptor beta chains from one sample, sequenced in a study of shared clonotypes between healthy human individuals. The protocol was immunoSEQ multiplex PCR, while the TCRdb copy is restricted to in-frame clones and leaves out a portion. The sample contains roughly 1.5 million clones, 98% of which appear only once. Sequenced material: naive CD4+ T cells sorted from blood. The subset: CD45RA+ positively selected. These receptors were collected from a man aged 30 to 39 in good health.

The sample holds one count of this clone. The chain uses TRBV5-8 and TRBJ1-2; unclear D gene. Between the trimmed V and J ends, which lost 4 bases and 4 bases, there was a span of 11 bases. Germline CDR1 and CDR2: SGHTS and YDEGEE. CDR3 length: 13 amino acids. Here the CDR3 reads CASSQPGIYGYTF. The CDR3 coding sequence is TGTGCCAGCAGCCAGCCTGGGATCTATGGCTACACCTTC.

The rearrangement links TRBV27 to TRBJ1-5; no clear D. Between the trimmed V and J ends, which lost 3 bases and 3 bases, there was a span of 6 bases. The length of the CDR3 is 13 residues. Germline CDR1 is MNHEY and CDR2 is SMNVEV (reference sequence). This CDR3 reads CASSFDLNQPQHF. The CDR3 DNA sequence: TGTGCCAGCAGTTTCGACCTCAATCAGCCCCAGCATTTT.

The V and J genes are TRBV7-2 and TRBJ2-4; TRBD1 might be the D (5 bases). Trimming left V 2 bases short and J 7 bases short, with 9 bases between. This CDR3 region has 13 residues. The germline gives CDR1 SGHTA, CDR2 FQGNSA. CDR3: CASSLQGSNIQYF. In nucleotides, the CDR3 is TGTGCCAGCAGCTTACAGGGTAGCAACATTCAGTACTTC.

The V gene is TRBV5-1, the J gene TRBJ2-6; D not resolved. Trimming stripped 2 bases from V and 2 bases from J, with 8 bases between. CDR3 length: 15 amino acids. In germline, CDR1 is SGHRS, CDR2 YFSETQ. The CDR3 DNA is TGCGCCAGCAGCTTAGTACGGCCTGGGGCCAACGTCCTGACTTTC. Translation: CASSLVRPGANVLTF. The full variable domain, rest sourced from reference TRBV5-1 and TRBJ2-6, is KAGVTQTPRYLIKTRGQQVTLSCSPISGHRSVSWYQQTPGQGLQFLFEYFSETQRNKGNFPGRFSGRQFSNSRSEMNVSTLELGDSALYLCASSLVRPGANVLTFGAGSRLTVL.

As concerns this clone: This sample also contains other DNA sequences that code for the same CDR3. The chain carries TRBV28 and TRBJ2-7, with 11 bases lining up with TRBD2. V gave up 8 bases and J gave up 1 base; unmatched junction bases: 10. The CDR3 extends over 16 amino acids. CDR1 is MDHEN, CDR2 SYDVKM, per germline. CDR3 sequence (DNA): TGTGCCAGCCCACCTTCGGGGACTAGCGGATCCTACGAGCAGTACTTC. Its protein is CASPPSGTSGSYEQYF.

The chain is built from TRBV18 and TRBJ2-5, with 8 nucleotides matching TRBD1. The CDR3 runs 16 residues. Trimming at V came to 3 bases and at J to 5 bases, leaving 11 bases not matched to a gene. Germline-derived CDR1 and CDR2 are KGHSH and LQKENI. CDR3 amino acids: CASSPPSQGARETQYF. The CDR3 region has the DNA TGTGCCAGCTCACCCCCGTCGCAGGGGGCGAGGGAGACCCAGTACTTC.